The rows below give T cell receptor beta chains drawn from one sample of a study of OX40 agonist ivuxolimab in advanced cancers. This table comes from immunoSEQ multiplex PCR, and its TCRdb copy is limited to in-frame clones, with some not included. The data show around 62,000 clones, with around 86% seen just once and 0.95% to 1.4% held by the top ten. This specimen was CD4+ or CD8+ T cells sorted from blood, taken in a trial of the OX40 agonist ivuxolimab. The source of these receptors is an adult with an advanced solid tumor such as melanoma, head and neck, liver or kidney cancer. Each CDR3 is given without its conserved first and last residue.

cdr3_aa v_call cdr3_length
ASSFYREPTYEQY TRBV5-4 13
ASSSGLAANTGELF TRBV7-9 14
ASSKTRGLPETQY TRBV28 13
ASSSPGDEKLF TRBV28 11
ASSARDTSSRLQY TRBV4-2 13
ASSLTGTGDTDTQY TRBV5-1 14
AISSGSSYNEQF TRBV10-3 12
ASRYPGQSNYGYT TRBV6-6 13
ASSVVGRSTDTQY TRBV9 13
ASSLSSSGGAWEQY TRBV7-8 14
ASNLDRGSNQPQH TRBV6-5 13
ASSLGAGELF TRBV28 10
ASSRIRQGALTGELF TRBV5-1 15
ASSLGTGGGKQY TRBV5-6 12
ASRGYPDYEQY TRBV19 11
ASSQDRSSYNEQF TRBV4-3 13
ASSFDGLAGGHEQY TRBV7-2 14
ASRGLADTQY TRBV28 10
AGGGLTYEQY TRBV7-2 10
ASSPGVRGTSRGDEQF TRBV4-3 16
ASSGGTGNTEAF TRBV10-1 12
ASSLGRDNYGYT TRBV5-1 12
ASSPAVGQGTDTQY TRBV7-9 14
ASSQEAGRKLF TRBV4-2 11
ASSEDWDQPQH TRBV2 11
ASSLFGQTSGSKDTQY TRBV5-6 16
ASSVGGVGGQPQH TRBV9 13
ASSLVGASGRLSTDTQY TRBV7-9 17
ASSEWGGYT TRBV25-1 9
SVGVARESTDTQY TRBV29-1 13
ASYRGSSGNTIY TRBV28 12
ASSLGATGYEQY TRBV27 12
ASSQITGSEQY TRBV23-1 11
ASSPLGYEQY TRBV5-5 10
ASSLAFKFEQF TRBV28 11
ASSQKGNAQRPDEQF TRBV23-1 15
ASRVAGTVPYEQY TRBV2 13
ASSEVSSGDWGKATNEKLF TRBV10-2 19
ASSVTGGEGYNEQF TRBV9 14
ATSRDQGLGTGELF TRBV15 14
ACNPGTGEDTQY TRBV30 12
ASSLAAATYEQY TRBV7-2 12
ASSLTGGGYEQY TRBV7-9 12
ASSTTGDRGGNTEAF TRBV19 15
ASRWTRRQGTQY TRBV28 12
SAGGGYGQETQY TRBV29-1 12
AISTSGSTDTQY TRBV2 12
ASSIGETSGNEQY TRBV19 13
ATSRAHGTSE TRBV15 10
ASSIDIAGGPYNEQF TRBV19 15
ASSTPDRGRYEQY TRBV5-1 13
ASSLVGAFEAF TRBV5-6 11
ASSFGGGGYNEQF TRBV5-4 13
ASSPSTGQVNEQF TRBV18 13
ASSVADSTDTQY TRBV9 12